Included here is one TCR beta chain sequence, with context. What it binds is unknown. This specimen comes from a study of cytomegalovirus exposure and HLA in healthy donors. General study results and limits: According to the study, 150 to 200 TCR beta chains were cytomegalovirus-associated. Accounts indicate the classifier identified cytomegalovirus status with strong specificity and sensitivity. When presence/absence was analysed, sequencing depth was taken to be roughly uniform across donors.

The study ran its PCR with 60 Vbeta and 13 Jbeta primers. TCRdb's table, derived via immunoSEQ multiplex PCR, lists solely in-frame clones and lacks some. The profile covers roughly 130,000 clones, with approximately 82% appearing a single time and about 3% taken by the ten largest. V was cut by 0 bases and J by 5 bases, with 16 bases left in between. The CDR3 is 16 amino acids. Per germline, CDR1 MGHRA and CDR2 YSYEKL. The TCR sequence derives from a woman younger than 35 in good health and CMV-seropositive. Sequencing used PBMCs. The chain couples TRBV4-1 to TRBJ1-1; tentative D call: TRBD1 (5 bases). CDR3 sequence (DNA): TGCGCCAGCAGCCAAGATAGGTTCTCAGGGTCAACTGAAGCTTTCTTT. This codes for CASSQDRFSGSTEAFF.